The entry below gives a single T cell receptor beta chain sequence along with its context. The target antigen is unknown. The source of the sample is a study of vaccination and CD4 T cells after COVID-19. Whole-study context: Convalescent patients gave post-COVID blood a median approximately 94 days post-diagnosis, range 35 to 161.

Germline V gene lookup returns CDR1 SGHAT and CDR2 FQNNGV. Trimming took 3 bases from V and 6 from J, leaving 14 bases between them. This CDR3 is built from 14 residues. Specified treatment: roughly 11-day PBMC culture with coronavirus spike peptide pools or control peptides (ViraFEST assay). Researchers used the Oncomine TCR Beta short-read assay to sequence DNA from cultured CD4+ T cells. TCRdb recomputed calls from the PCR reads with MiXCR, one row per CDR3 protein. In the table there are nearly 15,000 distinct CDR3 sequences, over 50% of which are singletons. This chain connects TRBV11-2 to TRBJ1-1; D gene uncertain. This sequence originates from a human donor who had recovered from COVID-19. The sample comprised CD4+ T cells from blood, cultured in vitro. The CDR3 loop is CASSFGIAVAEAFF. The CDR3 bases are TGTGCCAGCAGCTTCGGCATAGCTGTCGCTGAAGCTTTCTTT.